The present T cell receptor (beta chain) was sequenced within a study of OX40 agonist ivuxolimab in advanced cancers. Regarding the study in general: The costimulatory receptor OX40 (CD134) was targeted by ivuxolimab, a fully human IgG2 agonistic monoclonal antibody. Intravenous ivuxolimab was administered to patients every 2 weeks at six dose levels: 0.01, 0.1, 0.3, 1.5, 3 and 10 mg/kg. Of the 52 patients in dose escalation, some 19 had hepatocellular carcinoma, some 15 had melanoma, 9 had renal cell carcinoma and 9 had head and neck cancer. In the dose-escalation cohort, 82.7% of patients were male, and the mean age was about 55 years, with a range of roughly 23 to 85. Patients were allowed to have had prior anti-PD-1, anti-PD-L1 or anti-CTLA-4 therapy, and approximately 37% of the dose-escalation patients had been treated with checkpoint inhibitors. Partial responses occurred in three dose-escalation patients, of whom one had hepatocellular carcinoma and two had cutaneous melanoma. Peripheral TCRbeta sequencing was intended to test whether TCR sequence diversity was altered and clonal T-cell expansion was caused by ivuxolimab. The paper covers the monotherapy dose-escalation part of the phase I ivuxolimab trial, which included N ≈ 54 patients. What the work shows at the level of the full study, not this receptor alone: At doses of 0.1 to 3.0 mg/kg, clonal expansion of both CD4+ and CD8+ blood T cells was observed from baseline to week 6. On average, CD8+ T cells showed more expanded clones than CD4+ T cells after ivuxolimab. Low levels of normalized T-cell clonal expansion were also seen in some patients who did not respond. In the 0.1-3.0 mg/kg groups, partial responders had among the lowest normalized peripheral clonal expansion, particularly in CD8+ T cells. The antigen specificity of the clonally expanded peripheral T cells was not determined.

The CDR3, cysteine through phenylalanine, is 14 amino acids long. The CDR3 DNA has 42 bases and is translated from base 1. V is clipped by 7 bases and J by 1 base, and the sequence between their germline boundaries is 15 bases long. The germline V gene specifies SGHRS as CDR1 and YFSETQ as CDR2. About this clone: Which antigen it targets is not known. No quality values exist for individual bases; no much larger clone is one base distant.

Patients with autoimmune disease history or receiving systemic immunosuppression were excluded from the trial. Peripheral blood for TCR sequencing was drawn from every dose cohort at baseline, at cycle 4 day 1 and at cycle 7 day 1. Samples came from an open-label, multicenter, first-in-human phase I dose-escalation trial of ivuxolimab. Adults with locally advanced or metastatic melanoma, renal cell, hepatocellular, or head and neck squamous cell carcinoma were enrolled in the trial. Before TCR sequencing, CD4+ and CD8+ T cells were separately sorted from peripheral blood. To sequence the TCRbeta CDR3 region, genomic DNA was isolated from the sorted cells. TCRbeta CDR3 regions were sequenced using the immunoSEQ Assay. Drawn from immuneACCESS, this table holds only the in-frame rearrangements with V and J called that TCRdb kept. Clones are partly lost; checked studies trace under half to an unresolved V gene and leave the rest unexplained. The sample contains about 45,000 clones, approximately 86% of them found a single time. Around 10% of the sample is held by the ten biggest clonotypes.

This TCR was sampled from an adult with an advanced solid tumor such as melanoma, head and neck, liver or kidney cancer. Sequenced here: CD4+ or CD8+ T cells sorted from blood, sampled in a trial of the OX40 agonist ivuxolimab. The chain employs TRBV5-1 and TRBJ2-7; TRBD1 might be the D gene, on 6 matching bases. The CDR3 region reads CASHDRLGSYEQYF. The DNA sequence follows: TGCGCCAGCCATGACAGGTTGGGATCCTACGAGCAGTACTTC.